The sequence of this T cell receptor (beta chain) was determined in a study of cytomegalovirus exposure and HLA in healthy donors. This CDR3 has 18 residues. V trimming: 4 bases; J trimming: 2 bases; junction bases outside the gene matches: 9. Looked up from germline, CDR1 is SGHRS and CDR2 is YFSETQ. A remark on this clone: Antigen: not known.

Primers: 60 Vbeta forward and 13 Jbeta reverse. The data were produced by immunoSEQ multiplex PCR, yet TCRdb's version contains in-frame clones alone and is incomplete. The profile shows 200,000 to 250,000 clones, over 70% of them singletons. Notes on the study in general: Most CMV-associated TCR beta chains appeared HLA-restricted in a later analysis.

This TCR derives from a boy aged 2 to 10 in good health and CMV-seronegative. The chain links TRBV5-1 to TRBJ2-3; 14 bases map to TRBD2. The sequencing sample was made of PBMCs. The CDR3 DNA sequence: TGCGCCAGCAGCCTACCGGGACTAGCGGGAGCCACCACAGATACGCAGTATTTT. This translates into CASSLPGLAGATTDTQYF.